A single sample is the source of the 25 T cell receptor beta chains below, sequenced in a study of neurological immune-mediated disorders. TCRdb fed the 5' RACE reads into MiXCR, producing one record per CDR3 protein. The table includes tens of thousands of distinct CDR3 sequences, 4.3% detected once. Time point in this sample: longitudinal time-point 3. Source material: PBMCs. All receptors derive from a woman aged 55-70 years with multiple sclerosis.

There are many counts of this clonotype. CDR3 in DNA: TGCGCCAGCAGCCCCGGGACAGCTCCGAACACTGAAGCTTTCTTT. Protein sequence: CASSPGTAPNTEAFF. The chain has TRBV5-1 and TRBJ1-1; 7 bases map to TRBD1. CDR3 size: 15 residues. Germline CDR1 is SGHRS and CDR2 is YFSETQ. Trimming cost V 4 bases and J 1 base; bases outside gene matches: 7.

This clonotype was counted ten times or more. J is TRBJ2-3 and V is TRBV6-5; perhaps TRBD2 as D (5 bases). CDR1 is MNHEY and CDR2 is SVGAGI in the germline V gene. The CDR3 is 15 amino acids. Trimming removed 4 bases at V and 1 base at J, with 12 bases between. The CDR3 sequence: CASSSGSGRTDTQYF. Here the CDR3 DNA reads TGTGCCAGCAGTTCCGGAAGCGGACGCACAGATACGCAGTATTTT.

This clonotype was seen ten or more times. The chain has TRBV20-1 and TRBJ1-1; D call uncertain. The CDR3 spans 11 residues. Trimming took off 7 bases at V and 7 bases at J, with 13 bases between the two ends. CDR1 is DFQATT and CDR2 is SNEGSKA in the germline V gene (reference sequence). The CDR3 DNA follows: TGCAGTGTTCAAGGGCAGTTTGAAGCTTTCTTT. This encodes CSVQGQFEAFF.

This clonotype was found many times. CDR3 amino acids: CASSTGPGNSPLHF. CDR3 nucleotides: TGTGCCAGCAGTACTGGACCAGGGAATTCACCCCTCCACTTT. The chain employs TRBV28 and TRBJ1-6, with D possibly matching TRBD1 (5 bases). V shed 5 bases and J shed 7 bases, with 12 bases lying between them. CDR3 length: 14 residues. The germline V gene encodes CDR1 MDHEN and CDR2 SYDVKM.

This clonotype has a count of ten or more. The genes are TRBV20-1 and TRBJ2-1, with a possible D match to TRBD2 (5 bases). The CDR3 covers 14 residues. V was clipped by 5 bases and J by 9 bases, with 20 bases between them. Germline CDR1 DFQATT, CDR2 SNEGSKA (reference sequence). The CDR3 DNA is TGCAGTGCTCAACTAATGGTGGGAGCAGGTGAGCAGTTCTTC. Translating gives CSAQLMVGAGEQFF.

This clonotype was found many times. The rearrangement joins TRBV5-1 to TRBJ2-7, with D uncertain. The CDR3 runs 15 residues. Germline V lookup: CDR1 SGHRS, CDR2 YFSETQ. V shed 0 bases and J shed 7 bases, with 17 bases lying between them. CDR3 protein: CASSLARTLPDEQYF. The CDR3 DNA is TGCGCCAGCAGCTTGGCCAGGACCCTACCCGATGAGCAGTACTTC.

This clonotype has ten or more counts. The chain's CDR3 is CASSPPPGAEEQYF. The CDR3 DNA follows: TGTGCCAGCAGCCCACCCCCAGGGGCCGAAGAGCAGTACTTC. The genes are TRBV5-5 and TRBJ2-7, with D possibly being TRBD1 (6 bases). The V end was cut by 4 bases, the J end by 7 bases, with 18 bases between. Looked up from germline, CDR1 is SGHKS and CDR2 is YYEKEE (reference sequence). CDR3 size: 14 residues. Together with reference TRBV5-5 and TRBJ2-7, the CDR3 gives the full variable domain: DAGVTQSPTHLIKTRGQQVTLRCSPISGHKSVSWYQQVLGQGPQFIFQYYEKEERGRGNFPDRFSARQFPNYSSELNVNALLLGDSALYLCASSPPPGAEEQYFGPGTRLTVT.

This sequence joins TRBV6-4 and TRBJ1-1; weak D call: TRBD1 (5 bases). Germline CDR1 MRHNA, CDR2 SNTAGT. Between the trimmed V and J ends, which lost 6 bases and 3 bases, there was a span of 17 bases. The CDR3 contains 15 residues. Here the CDR3 reads CASSPTGLGDTEAFF. CDR3 DNA sequence: TGTGCCAGCAGCCCAACAGGCCTCGGGGACACTGAAGCTTTCTTT.

This clonotype appeared many times. The chain links TRBV5-6 to TRBJ1-1; the D gene is possibly TRBD1 (6 bases). The CDR3 has 11 residues. Per the germline V gene, CDR1 is SGHDT and CDR2 is YYEEEE. Trimming left V 1 base short and J 8 bases short, with 6 bases between. The CDR3 DNA follows: TGTGCCAGCAGCTTGACAGGGGAAGCTTTCTTT. Its translation is CASSLTGEAFF.

This clonotype was observed at least ten times. The rearrangement uses TRBV5-1 and TRBJ2-7; D is unclear. V lost 0 bases, J lost 3 bases, and 13 bases lay in between. CDR1 is SGHRS, CDR2 YFSETQ, per germline. The CDR3 runs to 15 residues. The CDR3 DNA follows: TGCGCCAGCAGCTTGGGGGTAGGAGCGCTCTACGAGCAGTACTTC. It specifies CASSLGVGALYEQYF.

There are many counts of this clonotype. The chain links TRBV6-5 to TRBJ2-1, with 10 bases lining up with TRBD1. CDR3 length: 16 residues. CDR1 and CDR2 from the germline V gene are MNHEY and SVGAGI. The junction had 7 bases not matched to a gene; V was cut back by 2 bases and J by 6 bases. The CDR3, as DNA: TGTGCCAGCAGTTACGATACCGGGACAGGGGTCAATGAGCAGTTCTTC. Its translation is CASSYDTGTGVNEQFF.

This clonotype has a count of ten or more. The chain couples TRBV7-7 to TRBJ1-6, with 9 bases identical to TRBD1. Germline V gives CDR1 SSHAT, CDR2 FNYEAQ (reference sequence). The CDR3 contains 13 residues. Trimming cost V 5 bases and J 13 bases; bases outside gene matches: 6. The CDR3 is CASSEGQGRPLHF. The CDR3 DNA reads as TGTGCCAGCAGCGAAGGACAGGGGAGGCCCCTCCACTTT.

This clonotype was seen many times. V usage is TRBV7-2 and J usage is TRBJ2-5; D is possibly TRBD1 or TRBD2 (5 bases each). V was pared by 5 bases and J by 2 bases, with 12 bases between. From germline, CDR1 is SGHTA and CDR2 FQGNSA. The CDR3 is 14 amino acids. The CDR3 sequence is CASSIPGRQETQYF. CDR3 DNA: TGTGCCAGCAGCATACCGGGACGGCAAGAGACCCAGTACTTC.

This clonotype was seen at least ten times. The rearrangement uses TRBV5-1 and TRBJ2-3; the D gene is possibly TRBD2 (6 bases). The CDR3 has 15 residues. Germline CDR1 and CDR2: SGHRS and YFSETQ. Between the trimmed V and J ends, which lost 2 bases and 0 bases, there was a span of 10 bases. CDR3 sequence: CASSFPGTSTDTQYF. The CDR3 bases are TGCGCCAGCAGCTTCCCGGGGACTAGCACAGATACGCAGTATTTT.

This clonotype was seen ten or more times. V is TRBV28 and J is TRBJ2-3, with D perhaps TRBD1 (6 bases). V gave up 4 bases and J gave up 0 bases, with 14 bases separating them. Germline V gene lookup returns CDR1 MDHEN and CDR2 SYDVKM. There are 16 residues in the CDR3. CDR3 residues: CASSSYRETSTDTQYF. CDR3 DNA: TGTGCCAGCAGTTCCTACAGGGAAACTAGCACAGATACGCAGTATTTT.

This clonotype was found many times. The chain has TRBV2 and TRBJ2-5, with 9 bases that match TRBD1. The CDR3 is 14 amino acids. CDR1 and CDR2 from the germline V gene are SNHLY and FYNNEI. Germline trimming cut 5 bases from V and 5 bases from J; bases unmatched to any gene: 6. CDR3 amino acids: CASSRGQGFETQYF. CDR3 sequence (DNA): TGTGCCAGCAGTCGGGGACAGGGTTTTGAGACCCAGTACTTC.

There are many counts of this clonotype. The chain joins TRBV20-1 to TRBJ2-1, with 15 bases fitting TRBD2. The CDR3 runs 16 residues. Germline V CDR1 and CDR2: DFQATT, SNEGSKA (reference sequence). J lost 7 bases, V lost 4 bases, and 8 bases had no gene match. Here the CDR3 DNA reads TGCAGTGCTACCTCTGGACTAGCGGGGGGGCGGAATGAGCAGTTCTTC. Translation: CSATSGLAGGRNEQFF.

There are many counts of this clonotype. This rearrangement joins TRBV5-1 to TRBJ1-2; no clear D. The V end was cut by 4 bases, the J end by 2 bases, with 15 bases between. The CDR3 has 15 amino acids. CDR1 is SGHRS and CDR2 is YFSETQ in the germline V gene. The CDR3 DNA sequence: TGCGCCAGCAGCCCCTTAACGGCGCCGAACTATGGCTACACCTTC. Residues: CASSPLTAPNYGYTF.

At least ten counts were recorded for this clonotype. J is TRBJ1-2 and V is TRBV5-1; D not certain. Germline CDR1 reads SGHRS; CDR2 reads YFSETQ. CDR3 length equals 13 residues. V gave up 0 bases and J gave up 1 base, with 4 bases separating them. DNA of the CDR3: TGCGCCAGCAGCTTGGCGGATAACTATGGCTACACCTTC. Protein sequence: CASSLADNYGYTF.

The sample holds many counts of this clonotype. The rearrangement joins TRBV20-1 to TRBJ1-3, with D tentatively TRBD1 (6 bases). From germline, CDR1 is DFQATT and CDR2 SNEGSKA (reference sequence). V shed 6 bases and J shed 0 bases, with 15 bases lying between them. This CDR3 has 15 amino acids. CDR3 amino acids: CSAPGGPYSGNTIYF. As DNA, the CDR3 is TGCAGTGCCCCCGGGGGGCCCTACTCTGGAAACACCATATATTTT.

This clonotype was found many times. The chain uses TRBV6-5 and TRBJ1-5; 8 bases match TRBD1. CDR3 length: 15 residues. CDR1 and CDR2 (germline): MNHEY, SVGAGI. Germline trimming cut 6 bases from V and 6 bases from J; bases unmatched to any gene: 10. In nucleotides, the CDR3 is TGTGCCAGCAGCAGCCGCGGACAGGGTATTCAGCCCCAGCATTTT. Protein: CASSSRGQGIQPQHF.

This clonotype was recorded at least ten times. The chain links TRBV5-1 to TRBJ2-1; possibly TRBD1 for D (5 bases). Germline CDR1 is SGHRS and CDR2 is YFSETQ. CDR3 length: 15 residues. V was cut by 4 bases and J by 9 bases, with 20 bases left in between. The CDR3 DNA is TGCGCCAGCAGCGGGGCCCTCGTAGGATCCAGTGAGCAGTTCTTC. It yields the protein CASSGALVGSSEQFF.

Notes on this clonotype: A read error may be the cause here, since a much bigger clone is one base away. CDR3 sequence (DNA): TGTGCCAGCAGGGTAGCGTGGGGCACAGATACGCAGTATTTT. Protein sequence: CASRVAWGTDTQYF. The rearrangement joins TRBV12-3 or TRBV12-4 to TRBJ2-3; D is possibly TRBD2 (5 bases). Deletions cut 6 bases from V and 1 base from J, with 11 bases between. The CDR3 is made up of 14 amino acids.

This clonotype was detected ten times or more. The chain links TRBV5-1 to TRBJ1-2, with TRBD1 matching 8 bases. This CDR3 is 14 amino acids long. After removal of 4 bases from V and 2 bases from J, the junction contained 4 bases not matched to a gene. Per the germline V gene, CDR1 is SGHRS and CDR2 is YFSETQ. The CDR3 nucleotides read TGCGCCAGCAGCGCAAGGACAGGGAACTATGGCTACACCTTC. It yields the protein CASSARTGNYGYTF.

This clonotype was found many times. This chain connects TRBV6-2 or TRBV6-3 to TRBJ2-6; possibly TRBD2 for D (5 bases). The V and J ends lost 4 bases and 0 bases respectively, with 7 bases between them. Per germline, CDR1 MNHEY and CDR2 SVGEGT. The length of the CDR3 is 15 residues. Written as DNA, the CDR3 is TGTGCCAGCAGTTCCGCGGGCTCTGGGGCCAACGTCCTGACTTTC. This encodes CASSSAGSGANVLTF.